This T cell receptor beta chain came from a study of response to subunit inactivated influenza vaccine. TCRdb called the RT-PCR reads again in MiXCR, with one record for every CDR3 protein. Of roughly 790,000 distinct CDR3 sequences detected, less than 25% appear once; the ten largest clones hold 10% to 13%. This clonotype was found a few times. Its antigen is unknown. The CDR3 extends over 11 amino acids. With 1 base removed from V and 3 bases from J, the gap between germline ends came to 4 bases. Germline loops: CDR1 DFQATT, CDR2 SNEGSKA (reference sequence). Whole-study findings and limits: A suggestion made by the authors is that each seasonal influenza vaccination recruits few new T cells.

The sequencing used PBMCs from blood, collected about 5 days after vaccination. The receptor's source is a man between 50 and 59 years old who received an inactivated influenza vaccine. The V and J genes are TRBV20-1 and TRBJ2-7; D call uncertain. DNA of the CDR3: TGCAGTGCTAGAGTAGTCTACGAGCAGTACTTC. Amino acid sequence: CSARVVYEQYF.